This T cell receptor (beta chain) was identified during a study of cytomegalovirus exposure and HLA in healthy donors. In the study overall: Among the 398 genotyped donors, 70% to 90% were placed in the Caucasian-associated ancestry cluster. Findings of the study overall: A later analysis found most CMV-associated TCR beta chains apparently HLA-restricted. According to the study, 180 or so TCR beta chains were cytomegalovirus-associated. Donor immune exposure was known only as CMV serostatus.

With 60 Vbeta and 13 Jbeta primers, the PCR was carried out. The protocol was immunoSEQ multiplex PCR, while the TCRdb copy is restricted to in-frame clones and leaves out a portion. Among under 150,000 clones, approximately 80% were seen once, and the ten largest hold approximately 5.6%. Trimming cost V 2 bases and J 6 bases, with 8 bases left between them. Germline V gene data show CDR1 as SGHNT and CDR2 as YENEEA. The CDR3 covers 12 residues. In the case of this clone: Its specificity is unknown.

The sequencing sample was made of PBMCs. This chain uses TRBV11-3 with TRBJ2-7; tentatively, D is TRBD1 (5 bases). This sequence was found in a middle-aged woman in good health and CMV-seropositive. The CDR3 nucleotides read TGTGCCAGCAGCTTACAGGGTTCCGAGCAGTACTTC. This sequence encodes CASSLQGSEQYF.